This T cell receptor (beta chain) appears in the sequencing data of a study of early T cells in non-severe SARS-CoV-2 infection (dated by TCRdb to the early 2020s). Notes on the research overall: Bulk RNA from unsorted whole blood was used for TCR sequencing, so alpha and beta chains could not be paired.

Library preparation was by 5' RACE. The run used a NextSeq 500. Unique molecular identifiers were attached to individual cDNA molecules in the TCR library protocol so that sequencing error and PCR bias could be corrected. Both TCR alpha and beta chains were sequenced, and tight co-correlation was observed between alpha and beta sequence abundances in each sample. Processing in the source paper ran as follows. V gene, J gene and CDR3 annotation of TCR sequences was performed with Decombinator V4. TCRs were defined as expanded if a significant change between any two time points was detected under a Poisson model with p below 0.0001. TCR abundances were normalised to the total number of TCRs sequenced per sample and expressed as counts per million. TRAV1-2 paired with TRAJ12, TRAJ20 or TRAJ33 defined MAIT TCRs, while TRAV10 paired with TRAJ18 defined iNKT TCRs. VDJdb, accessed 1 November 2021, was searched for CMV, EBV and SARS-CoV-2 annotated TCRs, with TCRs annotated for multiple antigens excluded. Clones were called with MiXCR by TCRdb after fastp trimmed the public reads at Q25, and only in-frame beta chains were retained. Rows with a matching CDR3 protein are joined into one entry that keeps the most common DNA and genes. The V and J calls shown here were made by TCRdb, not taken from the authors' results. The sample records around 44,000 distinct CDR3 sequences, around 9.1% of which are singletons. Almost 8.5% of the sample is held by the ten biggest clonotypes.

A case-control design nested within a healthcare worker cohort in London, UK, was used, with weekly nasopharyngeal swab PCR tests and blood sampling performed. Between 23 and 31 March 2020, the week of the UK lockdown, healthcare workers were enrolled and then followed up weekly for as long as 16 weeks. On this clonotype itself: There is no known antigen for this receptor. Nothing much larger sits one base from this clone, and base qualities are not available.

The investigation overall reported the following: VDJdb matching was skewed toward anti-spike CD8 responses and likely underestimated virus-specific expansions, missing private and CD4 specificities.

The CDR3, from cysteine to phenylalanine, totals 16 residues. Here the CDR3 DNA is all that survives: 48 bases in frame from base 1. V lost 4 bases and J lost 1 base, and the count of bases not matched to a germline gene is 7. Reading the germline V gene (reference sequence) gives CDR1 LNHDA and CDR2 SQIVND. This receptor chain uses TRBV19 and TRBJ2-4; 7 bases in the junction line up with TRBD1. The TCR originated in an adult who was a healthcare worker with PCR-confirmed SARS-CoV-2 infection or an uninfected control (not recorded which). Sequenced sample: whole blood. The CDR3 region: CASSTPGGCAKNIQYF. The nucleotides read TGTGCCAGTAGTACCCCAGGGGGTTGCGCCAAAAACATTCAGTACTTC.